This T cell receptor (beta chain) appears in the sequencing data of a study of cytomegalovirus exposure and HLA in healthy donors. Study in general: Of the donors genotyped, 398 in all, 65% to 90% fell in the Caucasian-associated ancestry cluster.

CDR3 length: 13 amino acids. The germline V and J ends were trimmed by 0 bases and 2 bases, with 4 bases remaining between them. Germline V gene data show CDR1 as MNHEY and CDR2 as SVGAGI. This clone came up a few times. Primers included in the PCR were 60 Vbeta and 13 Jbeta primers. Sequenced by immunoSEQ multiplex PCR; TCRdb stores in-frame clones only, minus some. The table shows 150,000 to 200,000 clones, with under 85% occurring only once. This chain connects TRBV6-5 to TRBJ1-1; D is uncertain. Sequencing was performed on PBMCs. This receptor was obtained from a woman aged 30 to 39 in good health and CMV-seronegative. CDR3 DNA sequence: TGTGCCAGCAGTTACTCGGCAAACACTGAAGCTTTCTTT. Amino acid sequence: CASSYSANTEAFF.